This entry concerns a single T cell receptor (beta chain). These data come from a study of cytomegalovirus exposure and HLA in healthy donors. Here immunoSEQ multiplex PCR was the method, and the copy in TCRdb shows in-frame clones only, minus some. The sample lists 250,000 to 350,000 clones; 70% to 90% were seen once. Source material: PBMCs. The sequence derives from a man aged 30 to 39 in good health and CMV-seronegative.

This CDR3 is CASRGGGRSPSFNYGYTF. The CDR3 bases are TGTGCCAGCAGGGGAGGGGGACGGTCTCCCTCATTTAACTATGGCTACACCTTC. This chain joins TRBV6-4 and TRBJ1-2; D perhaps matches TRBD1 (6 bases). Germline values: CDR1 MRHNA, CDR2 SNTAGT. V dropped 6 bases and J dropped 1 base, with 24 bases sitting between them. The CDR3 spans 18 residues.